Listed below are T cell receptor beta chains from one sample, sequenced in a study of cytomegalovirus exposure and HLA in healthy donors. Profiled with immunoSEQ multiplex PCR; TCRdb holds only in-frame clones, not every one. The sample lists some 140,000 clones; about 76% were seen once. The sequenced sample was PBMCs. The receptors shown here come from a woman in her thirties or forties in good health and CMV-seronegative. Both conserved end residues are part of each CDR3. A D gene is named only where the DNA matches it firmly. Only some rows state a clone size, as once, few, many or a class for expanded clones.

V	size	D	J	CDR3	DNA
TRBV6-5	-	-	TRBJ1-2	CASSYQLGTNYGYTF	TGTGCCAGCAGTTACCAGCTAGGTACTAACTATGGCTACACCTTC
TRBV5-1	many	-	TRBJ2-1	CASSLALGRGEQFF	TGCGCCAGCAGCTTGGCCTTGGGCCGGGGTGAGCAGTTCTTC
TRBV6-5	-	-	TRBJ2-5	CASSSITAQETQYF	TGTGCCAGCAGTTCTATAACAGCTCAAGAGACCCAGTACTTC
TRBV6-5	-	-	TRBJ1-4	CASRAREEKLFF	TGTGCCAGCAGGGCCCGGGAGGAAAAACTGTTTTTT
TRBV5-4	medium-sized	-	TRBJ1-1	CASSLVGEAEAFF	TGTGCCAGCAGCTTGGTAGGGGAGGCTGAAGCTTTCTTT
TRBV5-8	few	-	TRBJ2-1	CASSPNLDEQFF	TGTGCCAGCAGCCCCAACCTAGATGAGCAGTTCTTC
TRBV29-1	-	-	TRBJ1-2	CSGRASGNYGYTF	TGCAGCGGTAGAGCTTCGGGGAACTATGGCTACACCTTC
TRBV29-1	-	-	TRBJ2-1	CSTLGVDNEQFF	TGCAGCACCTTAGGGGTGGACAATGAGCAGTTCTTC
TRBV25-1	-	TRBD1	TRBJ2-1	CASSGYRGSNEQFF	TGTGCCAGCAGTGGATACAGGGGGTCCAATGAGCAGTTCTTC
TRBV9	-	TRBD1	TRBJ1-2	CASSHELGTGSGYTF	TGTGCCAGCAGCCATGAACTCGGGACAGGCTCTGGCTACACCTTC
TRBV28	once	-	TRBJ2-7	CASTENWGRGSYEQYF	TGTGCCAGCACCGAGAACTGGGGCAGGGGTTCCTACGAGCAGTACTTC
TRBV5-1	-	TRBD1	TRBJ1-4	CASSSRGPRGVVEKLFF	TGCGCCAGCAGCTCCAGGGGGCCGCGGGGAGTGGTCGAAAAACTGTTTTTT
TRBV7-3	-	TRBD1	TRBJ2-3	CASSLDRLADTQYF	TGTGCCAGCAGCCTGGACAGGTTAGCAGATACGCAGTATTTT
TRBV2	-	TRBD1	TRBJ1-1	CASSAPGQTTTVMNTEAFF	TGTGCCAGCAGCGCACCGGGACAGACAACAACGGTGATGAACACTGAAGCTTTCTTT
TRBV5-6	-	-	TRBJ2-7	CASSLRDGGYEQYF	TGTGCCAGCAGCCTGAGGGATGGCGGCTACGAGCAGTACTTC
TRBV7-2	-	-	TRBJ1-6	CASSPYNSPLHF	TGTGCCAGCAGTCCATATAATTCACCCCTCCACTTT
TRBV27	-	-	TRBJ1-4	CASSLPVVGRGFF	TGTGCCAGCAGTTTACCTGTAGTCGGGAGAGGTTTTTTT
TRBV6-5	-	-	TRBJ1-5	CASSYSFRGNQPQHF	TGTGCCAGCAGTTACTCCTTCCGTGGCAATCAGCCCCAGCATTTT
TRBV9	once	TRBD1	TRBJ2-7	CASSVETGNEQYF	TGTGCCAGCAGCGTAGAGACAGGGAACGAGCAGTACTTC
TRBV10-3	-	-	TRBJ1-2	CAISEWRGGYTF	TGTGCCATCAGTGAGTGGAGGGGTGGCTACACCTTC
TRBV7-6	few	TRBD1	TRBJ1-2	CASSLGTGDGYTF	TGTGCCAGCAGCTTAGGGACAGGGGATGGCTACACCTTC
TRBV6-5	once	TRBD1	TRBJ1-6	CASSVGGQGVSPLHF	TGTGCCAGCAGTGTGGGTGGACAGGGCGTTTCACCCCTCCACTTT
TRBV4-1	-	-	TRBJ1-5	CASSHVGGGSNQPQHF	TGCGCCAGCAGCCATGTGGGAGGTGGTTCGAATCAGCCCCAGCATTTT
TRBV28	-	-	TRBJ1-6	CASRQFVTPLHF	TGTGCCAGCCGACAGTTCGTAACACCCCTCCACTTT
TRBV5-4	-	TRBD2	TRBJ2-2	CASSFILAGGPGELFF	TGTGCCAGCAGCTTTATACTAGCGGGGGGGCCCGGGGAGCTGTTTTTT
TRBV28	-	-	TRBJ1-4	CASRGTSEKLFF	TGTGCCAGCAGAGGGACATCTGAAAAACTGTTTTTT
TRBV25-1	few	TRBD1	TRBJ1-4	CASSEYGQGARSEKLFF	TGTGCCAGCAGTGAATACGGACAGGGGGCGCGCAGTGAAAAACTGTTTTTT
TRBV18	few	TRBD1	TRBJ2-5	CASSPKQGARQETQYF	TGTGCCAGCTCACCCAAACAGGGGGCACGCCAAGAGACCCAGTACTTC
TRBV27	few	TRBD2	TRBJ2-1	CASRPGLAGFDEQFF	TGTGCCAGCAGACCGGGACTAGCGGGCTTTGATGAGCAGTTCTTC
TRBV6-5	-	-	TRBJ1-2	CASTGLNYGYTF	TGTGCCAGCACCGGGTTGAACTATGGCTACACCTTC
TRBV5-1	-	TRBD1	TRBJ1-2	CASSLGDRLYGYTF	TGCGCCAGCAGCTTGGGGGACAGGTTATATGGCTACACCTTC
TRBV6-1	-	-	TRBJ1-5	CASRAVIGSNQPQHF	TGTGCCAGCAGGGCGGTTATTGGGAGCAATCAGCCCCAGCATTTT
TRBV19	-	-	TRBJ2-1	CASSGHIYNEQFF	TGTGCCAGTAGCGGACATATCTACAATGAGCAGTTCTTC
TRBV5-1	few	TRBD1	TRBJ1-1	CASSPTGVGTEAFF	TGCGCCAGCAGCCCGACAGGGGTGGGCACTGAAGCTTTCTTT
TRBV29-1	-	-	TRBJ1-2	CSVEGQGLPYGYTF	TGCAGCGTTGAAGGCCAGGGCCTACCCTATGGCTACACCTTC
TRBV9	-	-	TRBJ1-2	CASSSQGLGAEGYTF	TGTGCCAGCAGTTCCCAGGGTTTAGGGGCGGAAGGCTACACCTTC
TRBV19	-	TRBD1	TRBJ1-5	CASKLWTGGVSQPQHF	TGTGCCAGTAAACTTTGGACAGGGGGAGTGAGTCAGCCCCAGCATTTT
TRBV27	-	TRBD1	TRBJ1-1	CASSRDSWTEAFF	TGTGCCAGCAGTCGGGACAGCTGGACTGAAGCTTTCTTT
TRBV4-3	-	-	TRBJ1-6	CASSQDRYNSPLHF	TGCGCCAGCAGCCAAGACCGGTATAATTCACCCCTCCACTTT
TRBV7-3	-	TRBD1	TRBJ1-1	CASSATGGGTEAFF	TGTGCCAGCAGCGCCACAGGGGGGGGAACTGAAGCTTTCTTT
TRBV29-1	-	-	TRBJ1-2	CSVIRAQGNYGYTF	TGCAGCGTCATTAGGGCTCAGGGGAACTATGGCTACACCTTC
TRBV21-1	-	-	TRBJ1-4	CASSRGLANEKLFF	TGTGCCAGCAGCAGAGGTTTGGCTAATGAAAAACTGTTTTTT